One and the same sample provided the 25 T cell receptor beta chains below, sequenced in a study of CD8 T cells in ankylosing spondylitis. TCRdb called the 5' RACE reads again in MiXCR, with one record for every CDR3 protein. The sample lists 160,000 or so distinct CDR3 sequences, 9.8% seen once, with about 16% in the top ten. The sample consisted of blood, either unsorted or a sorted T cell fraction (not recorded which). Receptors originate from a female donor with ankylosing spondylitis or in good health (not recorded which).

This clonotype appeared a few times. The chain links TRBV7-9 to TRBJ2-7; 7 bases map to TRBD2. CDR1 and CDR2 (germline): SEHNR, FQNEAQ (reference sequence). CDR3 length: 16 amino acids. J was trimmed by 5 bases and V by 4 bases; bases with no gene match: 14. The CDR3 DNA reads as TGTGCCAGCAGCTCGACGGGGAGAGGGAGGGCCAACGAGCAGTACTTC. Its translation: CASSSTGRGRANEQYF. The variable domain in full, completed from reference TRBV7-9 and TRBJ2-7, reads DTGVSQNPRHKITKRGQNVTFRCDPISEHNRLYWYRQTLGQGPEFLTYFQNEAQLEKSRLLSDRFSAERPKGSFSTLEIQRTEQGDSAMYLCASSSTGRGRANEQYFGPGTRLTVT.

This clonotype was seen a few times. The DNA is left out, because the CDR3 cannot be placed on it with certainty; the CDR3 is given as TCRdb lists it. The chain has TRBV7-5 and TRBJ2-1; the table calls TRBD1, which could not be checked here. TRBV7-5 represents a pseudogene. The CDR3 numbers 18 amino acids, ends counted. CDR3 protein: CISVSEAFLTDTRDEQFF.

Turning to this clonotype: A much more abundant neighbour one base away suggests this may be a read error. The chain recombines TRBV18 with TRBJ2-7; D is unresolved. Trimming removed 6 bases at V and 8 bases at J, with 11 bases between. CDR1 and CDR2 (germline): KGHSH, LQKENI. There are 11 residues in the CDR3. The CDR3 DNA sequence: TGTGCCAGCTCCCCCTCCCTCAAGCAGTACTTC. Translating it yields CASSPSLKQYF.

This clonotype has a handful of counts. The rearrangement uses TRBV6-1 and TRBJ2-3; weak D call: TRBD2 (6 bases). Germline V lookup: CDR1 MNHNS, CDR2 SASEGT. Between the trimmed V and J ends, which lost 8 bases and 4 bases, there was a span of 13 bases. The CDR3 runs 13 residues. CDR3 in DNA: TGTGCCAGCTCCGAACTAGCATCAGATACGCAGTATTTT. Protein product: CASSELASDTQYF.

This clonotype came up a few times. This rearrangement joins TRBV7-3 to TRBJ2-1; 9 nucleotides match TRBD2. The germline V gene encodes CDR1 SGHTA and CDR2 FQGTGA. The CDR3 is 13 residues long. V shed 8 bases, J shed 3 bases, and the junction held 2 bases outside the gene matches. CDR3 amino acids: CASGTSSYNEQFF. CDR3 bases: TGTGCCAGCGGGACTAGCAGCTACAATGAGCAGTTCTTC.

J is TRBJ1-1 and V is TRBV14; tentative D call: TRBD1 (5 bases). The CDR3 loop spans 15 amino acids. V was pared by 4 bases and J by 1 base, with 13 bases between. Germline CDR1 is SGHDN and CDR2 is FVKESK. DNA of the CDR3: TGTGCCAGCAGCCTCCTTGGGGCCGAGAACACTGAAGCTTTCTTT. It translates to CASSLLGAENTEAFF.

The chain links TRBV5-4 to TRBJ2-1; maybe TRBD2 (5 bases). The CDR3 spans 11 residues. The V gene's germline CDR1 is SGHNT and CDR2 YYREEE (reference sequence). V lost 4 bases and J 13 bases, leaving 12 bases between the germline ends. DNA of the CDR3: TGTGCCAGCAGCAACTACGGGGAACAGTTCTTC. Protein: CASSNYGEQFF.

The chain uses TRBV5-4 and TRBJ1-5; D remains unclear. Looked up from germline, CDR1 is SGHNT and CDR2 is YYREEE (reference sequence). The CDR3 loop spans 13 amino acids. The ends were cut back, 0 bases at V and 7 bases at J, with 8 bases in the middle. DNA for the CDR3: TGTGCCAGCAGCTTGGAAATTGGACAGCCCCAGCATTTT. This encodes CASSLEIGQPQHF.

In its sample, this clonotype was seen a few times. The rearrangement uses TRBV25-1 and TRBJ1-1; D is uncertain. Germline loops: CDR1 MGHDK, CDR2 SYGVNS. This CDR3 spans 10 amino acids. Trimming shortened V by 10 bases and J by 6 bases, and 9 bases separated the two germline ends. CDR3 region: CATSGAEAFF. The CDR3 region has the DNA TGTGCCACCTCCGGAGCTGAAGCTTTCTTT.

This clonotype occurred many times. The chain combines TRBV29-1 with TRBJ2-3; 8 bases line up with TRBD2. The V gene end was trimmed by 2 bases and the J gene end by 1 base; junction bases not matched to a gene: 8. This CDR3 has 16 amino acids. CDR1 SQVTM and CDR2 ANQGSEA come from the germline V gene. This chain's CDR3 is CSVEMGWREGTDTQYF. CDR3 nucleotide sequence: TGCAGCGTTGAAATGGGGTGGCGGGAGGGCACAGATACGCAGTATTTT.

The sample holds a few counts of this clonotype. This chain uses TRBV10-2 with TRBJ1-1; 7 bases are a match to TRBD1. The ends lost 6 bases at V and 3 bases at J; junction bases unmatched: 4. The CDR3 extends over 13 amino acids. Germline CDR1 is WSHSY and CDR2 is SAAADI. This CDR3 is CASRDREHTEAFF. CDR3 coding DNA: TGCGCCAGCAGAGACAGGGAGCACACTGAAGCTTTCTTT.

V is TRBV28 and J is TRBJ2-7; 8 bases map to TRBD1. V was pared by 3 bases and J by 1 base, with 5 bases of the junction left unmatched. CDR1 and CDR2 (germline): MDHEN, SYDVKM. This CDR3 spans 15 amino acids. CDR3 sequence reads: CASSFTTGGSYEQYF. Here the CDR3 DNA reads TGTGCCAGCAGTTTTACTACAGGGGGGTCCTACGAGCAGTACTTC.

This clonotype occurred a few times. The gene calls are TRBV6-1 and TRBJ2-3, with D possibly being TRBD1 (6 bases). This CDR3 has 14 residues. Trimming cost V 2 bases and J 3 bases, with 9 bases left between them. Germline V CDR1 and CDR2: MNHNS, SASEGT. CDR3 DNA sequence: TGTGCCAGCAGTGAACAGGGGAGAACAGATACGCAGTATTTT. Translation: CASSEQGRTDTQYF.

This clonotype has only a few counts. V gene TRBV24-1 combines with J gene TRBJ2-3, with D perhaps TRBD2 (5 bases). CDR1 is KGHDR and CDR2 is SFDVKD in the germline V gene. This CDR3 spans 13 amino acids. Trimming left V 2 bases short and J 6 bases short, with 8 bases between. The CDR3 nucleotides are TGTGCCACCAGTGATTCGGGAAGGGATACGCAGTATTTT. This translates into CATSDSGRDTQYF.

In this sample, this clonotype turned up many times. J is TRBJ2-5 and V is TRBV6-5; D remains unclear. Germline V gives CDR1 MNHEY, CDR2 SVGAGI. This CDR3 is built from 15 residues. V lost 0 bases and J 1 base, leaving 9 bases between the germline ends. In nucleotides, the CDR3 is TGTGCCAGCAGTTACTCTCGAGCACTCCAAGAGACCCAGTACTTC. This encodes CASSYSRALQETQYF.

This chain joins TRBV5-1 and TRBJ1-2; 7 nucleotides match TRBD1. CDR3 length: 12 residues. In germline, CDR1 is SGHRS, CDR2 YFSETQ. The trim removed 6 bases at V and 8 bases at J, leaving 7 bases unmatched. The CDR3, as DNA: TGCGCCAGCATGGACCACAGGGGAGGCTACACCTTC. This gives the protein CASMDHRGGYTF.

V usage is TRBV5-4 and J usage is TRBJ2-5; D is ambiguous. V was cut by 2 bases and J by 4 bases, with 6 bases left in between. The CDR3 is 12 residues long. Germline lookup yields CDR1 SGHNT and CDR2 YYREEE (reference sequence). CDR3 coding DNA: TGTGCCAGCAGCTTACAGATAGAGACCCAGTACTTC. Amino acids: CASSLQIETQYF.

This clonotype has a handful of counts. This rearrangement joins TRBV30 to TRBJ2-2; the D gene is possibly TRBD2 (6 bases). The CDR3 contains 12 residues. The V and J ends lost 1 base and 7 bases respectively, with 7 bases between them. Germline-derived CDR1 and CDR2 are GTSNPN and SVGIG (reference sequence). In DNA, the CDR3 is TGTGCCTGGAGTGCCGGGGGCGGGGAGCTGTTTTTT. This codes for CAWSAGGGELFF.

This clonotype has only a few counts. The chain recombines TRBV24-1 with TRBJ2-3; D remains unclear. The V gene lost 9 bases and the J gene lost 5 bases, with 8 bases spanning the gap. The germline V gene encodes CDR1 KGHDR and CDR2 SFDVKD. The CDR3 is made up of 11 amino acids. DNA of the CDR3: TGTGCCACCGGGGTGGGAGATACGCAGTATTTT. As protein: CATGVGDTQYF.

This clonotype was detected many times. The V gene is TRBV12-3 or TRBV12-4, the J gene TRBJ2-1; D perhaps matches TRBD1 (6 bases). The CDR3 is 14 residues long. Trimming took off 4 bases at V and 7 bases at J, with 14 bases between the two ends. The CDR3: CASSYTTGGNEQFF. CDR3 sequence (DNA): TGTGCCAGCAGTTACACGACAGGAGGTAATGAGCAGTTCTTC.

J is TRBJ1-1 and V is TRBV15; 8 bases map to TRBD1. Germline CDR1 reads LNHNV; CDR2 reads YYDKDF (reference sequence). V dropped 6 bases and J dropped 5; count of bases not matched to a gene: 8. The CDR3 has 14 residues. The CDR3 coding sequence is TGTGCCACCAGTAGGGCAGGGGGCTCGACTGAAGCTTTCTTT. Encoded protein: CATSRAGGSTEAFF.

This clonotype came up many times. The rearrangement links TRBV2 to TRBJ2-1; maybe TRBD2 (7 bases). V lost 3 bases, J lost 3 bases, and 15 bases lay in between. From germline, CDR1 is SNHLY and CDR2 FYNNEI. The CDR3 loop spans 16 amino acids. The CDR3 sequence: CASSDRGLADYNEQFF. The CDR3 DNA reads TGTGCCAGCAGTGACCGGGGGCTAGCGGACTACAATGAGCAGTTCTTC. Full variable domain (outside the CDR3, taken from reference TRBV2 and TRBJ2-1): EPEVTQTPSHQVTQMGQEVILRCVPISNHLYFYWYRQILGQKVEFLVSFYNNEISEKSEIFDDQFSVERPDGSNFTLKIRSTKLEDSAMYFCASSDRGLADYNEQFFGPGTRLTVL.

This chain links TRBV12-3 or TRBV12-4 with TRBJ2-1, with 12 bases identical to TRBD2. This CDR3 contains 17 residues. V shed 5 bases, J shed 8 bases, and the junction held 13 bases outside the gene matches. CDR3 loop: CASSGEGLAGGRDEQFF. In DNA, the CDR3 is TGTGCCAGCAGTGGGGAAGGGCTAGCGGGAGGGAGAGATGAGCAGTTCTTC.

This clonotype was recorded a few times. The chain uses TRBV5-1 and TRBJ2-7; the D is unclear. V lost 4 bases and J lost 8, with 13 bases in between. The CDR3 length is 12 residues. In germline, CDR1 is SGHRS, CDR2 YFSETQ. Here the CDR3 reads CASSPGGRQQYF. The CDR3 DNA is TGCGCCAGCAGCCCTGGCGGCAGACAGCAGTACTTC. Full variable domain (rest looked up from reference TRBV5-1 and TRBJ2-7): KAGVTQTPRYLIKTRGQQVTLSCSPISGHRSVSWYQQTPGQGLQFLFEYFSETQRNKGNFPGRFSGRQFSNSRSEMNVSTLELGDSALYLCASSPGGRQQYFGPGTRLTVT.

This clonotype was found a few times. V usage is TRBV11-2 and J usage is TRBJ1-1; D not resolved. Germline V lookup: CDR1 SGHAT, CDR2 FQNNGV. Between the trimmed V and J ends, which lost 0 bases and 0 bases, there was a span of 14 bases. CDR3 length: 17 residues. Written as DNA, the CDR3 is TGTGCCAGCAGCTTAGACTCCCGTGGGTGGATGAACACTGAAGCTTTCTTT. This translates into CASSLDSRGWMNTEAFF.